The clone carrying this T cell receptor (beta chain) was detected a few times. The CDR3 consists of 14 residues. Germline lookup yields CDR1 SGDLS and CDR2 YYNGEE. Trimming pared 0 bases from V and 5 bases from J, leaving 11 bases between. This sample's TCRbeta library carried unique molecular identifier barcodes. TCRdb reprocessed the PCR reads via MiXCR and lists one record per CDR3 protein. The sample carries more than 200,000 distinct CDR3 sequences, over 15% recorded once. This sample stems from a study of T-cell reconstitution after alpha-beta-depleted transplantation in children. The source material was PBMCs, mostly from graft donor cells, sampled 360 days after TCRalphabeta/CD19-depleted stem cell transplant. This clonotype was sampled from a male patient aged 2 to 10 who had a stem cell transplant for acute lymphoblastic leukemia, so the T cells may come from the graft donor. V usage is TRBV9 and J usage is TRBJ2-5; maybe TRBD2 (7 bases). The CDR3 bases are TGTGCCAGCAGCGTAGCCGGGGGGCAGGAGACCCAGTACTTC. It yields the protein CASSVAGGQETQYF.